The sequence of this TCR beta chain was determined in a study of blood T cells in healthy people across ages. Findings and limits, study-wide: Those diversity estimates obtained from one million T cells were thought to be underestimates.

Then a second PCR, running about 6 to 11 cycles, was carried out with a sample-barcoded 5' primer and a J-beta primer mix. MiXCR, applied by TCRdb to the 5' RACE reads, yields one record per CDR3 protein. The sample records more than 450,000 distinct CDR3 sequences, around a quarter being singletons. To note about this clonotype: Its specificity is not known. A read error is likely, as this CDR3 ends without the conserved phenylalanine or tryptophan.

The germline V gene has CDR1 SGHNT and CDR2 YYREEE (reference sequence). There are 15 residues in the CDR3. V was pared by 3 bases and J by 3 bases, with 14 bases between. These data also formed part of another study, on T cells of mothers and their children. That work adds: Maternal samples each gave over 9.5 million TCR beta CDR3 reads, and child samples approximately 3 million each. Pairs that are related and pairs that are unrelated have TCR recombination output shaped similarly by thymic selection.

This clonotype originated in a boy between 2 and 10 years old in good health. The chain joins TRBV5-4 to TRBJ2-3; D not resolved. The sequencing sample was made of blood. The CDR3: CASSSIPYRTDTQYL. CDR3 DNA sequence: TGTGCCAGCAGCTCAATCCCCTATAGGACAGATACGCAGTATCTT.